The rows below give T cell receptor beta chains drawn from one sample of a study of tumor-infiltrating lymphocytes in primary liver carcinoma. MiXCR was run by TCRdb on the multiplex PCR reads, yielding one entry per CDR3 protein. The data hold just under 55,000 distinct CDR3 sequences, with over 65% observed a single time. Sequenced input: liver tumor tissue from sampling region 2. The receptors come from a man aged 35 to 55 with primary liver carcinoma and hepatitis B virus infection. CDR3s include the opening cysteine and the closing phenylalanine or tryptophan. The D gene is left open where the match is weak. The listing skips clone size in some rows; elsewhere it reads once, few, many or a size class.

j_call	v_call	d_call	clone_size	cdr3_aa	cdr3_nt
TRBJ2-7	TRBV20-1	TRBD1	NA	CSAVTGGFYEQYF	TGCAGTGCTGTGACAGGGGGGTTCTACGAGCAGTACTTC
TRBJ2-1	TRBV4-1	TRBD2	once	CASGQSGGYNEQFF	TGCGCCAGCGGCCAGTCGGGAGGATACAATGAGCAGTTCTTC
TRBJ2-7	TRBV11-2	NA	NA	CTSSPSVGISYEQYF	TGTACTAGCAGCCCATCTGTGGGAATATCCTACGAGCAGTACTTC
TRBJ1-5	TRBV28	NA	NA	CASNIEGRPQHF	TGTGCTAGCAATATCGAAGGGAGGCCCCAGCATTTT
TRBJ1-5	TRBV6-2/TRBV6-3	NA	many	CASSYRSGGNQPQHF	TGTGCCAGCAGTTACCGCTCAGGGGGCAATCAGCCCCAGCATTTT
TRBJ1-2	TRBV10-3	NA	once	CAISDDYYDYTF	TGTGCCATCAGCGATGATTACTATGACTACACCTTC
TRBJ2-1	TRBV25-1	TRBD2	NA	CASSDLRGAGAYNEQFF	TGTGCCAGCAGTGACCTTCGGGGTGCGGGAGCCTACAATGAGCAGTTCTTC
TRBJ2-1	TRBV12-3/TRBV12-4	TRBD2	NA	CASSHFGIAGGNEKFF	TGTGCCAGCAGCCACTTCGGAATAGCGGGGGGCAATGAGAAGTTCTTC
TRBJ2-3	TRBV5-1	TRBD2	NA	CASSLGLAGPTDTQYF	TGCGCCAGCAGCTTGGGTTTAGCGGGACCCACAGATACGCAGTATTTT
TRBJ2-7	TRBV5-4	NA	NA	CANSTRVTYEQYF	TGTGCCAACAGCACACGAGTAACCTACGAGCAGTACTTC
TRBJ2-7	TRBV28	NA	once	CVSSNSHVQYF	TGTGTCAGCAGCAATTCCCACGTGCAGTACTTC
TRBJ2-6	TRBV20-1	NA	NA	CSAIHMTGGNVLTF	TGCAGTGCTATCCATATGACTGGGGGCAACGTCCTGACTTTC
TRBJ1-1	TRBV6-1	NA	NA	CVSSVQGGAEALF	TGTGTCAGCAGCGTACAGGGAGGAGCTGAAGCTCTCTTT
TRBJ2-6	TRBV10-3	NA	NA	CAISRDNTRGGSSGANVLTF	TGTGCCATCAGCCGAGACAATACGAGGGGGGGGAGCTCTGGGGCCAACGTCCTGACTTTC
TRBJ2-2	TRBV7-7	NA	once	CASSSSHKGSTGELFF	TGTGCTAGCAGCTCCTCTCACAAGGGGTCTACCGGGGAGCTGTTTTTT
TRBJ2-7	TRBV11-2	TRBD1	NA	CPSSLGGDYEQYF	TGTCCCAGCAGCCTAGGGGGCGACTACGAGCAGTACTTC
TRBJ2-5	TRBV28	TRBD1	many	CASSDGQGTETQYF	TGTGCCAGCAGTGACGGACAGGGTACAGAGACCCAGTACTTC
TRBJ2-1	TRBV11-2	NA	NA	CASSLRVRKQFF	TGCGCCAGCAGCTTGAGGGTACGTAAGCAGTTTTTC
TRBJ2-1	TRBV10-2	NA	NA	CASSADPFYNEQFF	TGCGCCAGCAGTGCAGACCCCTTTTACAATGAGCAGTTCTTC
TRBJ2-3	TRBV10-3	TRBD1	medium-sized	CAISLGRGPDTQYF	TGTGCCATCAGCTTGGGCAGGGGGCCAGATACGCAGTATTTT
TRBJ1-1	TRBV28	TRBD1	NA	CASSSPTGATEDFF	TGTGCCAGCAGTTCCCCGACAGGGGCCACTGAGGATTTCTTT
TRBJ2-1	TRBV29-1	NA	few	CGAEDISGALLPYNEQFF	TGCGGCGCTGAAGATATCTCGGGGGCTCTCCTACCCTACAATGAGCAGTTCTTC
TRBJ2-2	TRBV6-5	TRBD2	NA	CASSKLAGLGSGELFF	TGTGCCAGTAGTAAACTAGCGGGACTAGGCTCCGGGGAGCTGTTTTTT
TRBJ2-7	TRBV29-1	NA	NA	CSVEVYQAGVSYEQYF	TGCAGCGTTGAAGTATATCAGGCAGGGGTGTCCTACGAGCAGTACTTC
TRBJ1-5	TRBV20-1	NA	few	CSARDREGGNQPQHF	TGCAGTGCTAGAGATCGGGAAGGGGGCAATCAGCCCCAGCATTTT
TRBJ1-4	TRBV6-5	TRBD1	NA	CAIRTGGGDGKLFF	TGTGCCATCAGAACAGGGGGCGGTGATGGAAAACTGTTTTTT
TRBJ2-4	TRBV28	NA	NA	CASSSPGISDKNIQYF	TGTGCCAGCAGTTCCCCCGGGATTAGCGACAAAAACATTCAGTACTTC
TRBJ1-6	TRBV11-2	TRBD1	NA	CASTLIGQGNSPLFF	TGTGCCAGCACCTTGATCGGACAGGGAAATTCACCCCTCTTCTTT
TRBJ2-2	TRBV6-2/TRBV6-3	NA	NA	CVGGGPRTGELFF	TGTGTCGGGGGCGGCCCACGAACCGGGGAGCTGTTTTTT
TRBJ1-1	TRBV6-5	NA	NA	CASSYGGANTETFF	TGTGCTAGCAGTTACGGAGGGGCGAACACTGAAACTTTCTTT
TRBJ1-4	TRBV12-3/TRBV12-4	NA	NA	CANRLGHDEKLFF	TGTGCCAACAGGCTGGGACACGACGAAAAACTGTTTTTT
TRBJ2-4	TRBV5-4	NA	few	CASSLGGTSIQYF	TGTGCCAGCAGCTTGGGGGGAACAAGCATTCAGTACTTC
TRBJ2-1	TRBV29-1	TRBD2	NA	CSLERTSGGNEQFF	TGCAGTCTTGAAAGAACTAGCGGGGGGAATGAGCAGTTCTTC
TRBJ1-1	TRBV6-6	NA	once	CASSYSLLGTESFF	TGTGCCAGCAGTTACTCACTCCTTGGAACTGAATCTTTCTTT
TRBJ1-4	TRBV16	NA	NA	CASSQSRATNEKLSF	TGTGCCAGCAGCCAATCGCGGGCAACTAATGAAAAACTGTCTTTT
TRBJ1-2	TRBV6-6	NA	NA	CAIFSSRWDSGFAYYGYTF	TGTGCCATCTTCTCCTCGCGGTGGGACTCCGGCTTCGCTTACTATGGCTACACCTTC
TRBJ2-1	TRBV28	NA	NA	CASSLRQAGYEQFF	TGTGCCAGCAGTTTAAGACAGGCGGGCTATGAGCAGTTCTTC